This TCR beta chain is from a study of blood T cell repertoires in COVID-19. Looking at the study overall: Donors in the United States, Italy and Spain gave samples during acute or convalescent COVID-19. PBMCs, B-cell-depleted T cells, or T cells were the source of the cDNA or gDNA that made up the material.

In the original analysis: Amplification from reference gene primers served as the basis for estimated nucleated cell counts. Assay used: immunoSEQ multiplex PCR; TCRdb lists only in-frame clones, some missing. The DNA was the basis for D and trimming; V, J and clone size are from that table. The sample lists over 120,000 clones; roughly 88% were seen once. Between the trimmed V and J ends, which lost 7 bases and 8 bases, there was a span of 17 bases. The CDR3 is made up of 13 amino acids. CDR1 is SGHTA, CDR2 FQGNSA, per germline. The gene calls are TRBV7-2 and TRBJ1-2; D remains ambiguous. The specimen was peripheral blood. The TCR sequence derives from a man in his fifties or sixties with active or convalescent COVID-19. The CDR3 DNA is TGTGCCAGCACGGTATACCCGTCGCGGGGCTACACCTTC. It yields the protein CASTVYPSRGYTF. The complete variable domain, with remaining parts taken from reference TRBV7-2 and TRBJ1-2, reads GAGVSQSPSNKVTEKGKDVELRCDPISGHTALYWYRQSLGQGLEFLIYFQGNSAPDKSGLPSDRFSAERTGGSVSTLTIQRTQQEDSAVYLCASTVYPSRGYTFGSGTRLTVV.